A selection of T cell receptor beta chains follows, all from one sample in a study of identical twins. TCRdb passed the 5' RACE reads through MiXCR, listing each CDR3 protein once. The sample carries 500,000 to 650,000 distinct CDR3 sequences, about a fifth recorded once. The same sample was also studied in work on yellow fever vaccine responses in identical twins.

Sequencing was carried out using CD4+ T cells sorted from blood. The receptor source for this set is a woman aged 18-29 years in good health. CDR3s include the opening cysteine and the closing phenylalanine or tryptophan. D genes are given only for firm matches. Rows give clone size only sometimes, using once, few, many, or a class for an expanded clone.

v_gene: TRBV7-8
d_gene: .
j_gene: TRBJ1-1
abundance: .
len: 15
CDR3aa: CASSPPTRMNTEAFF
CDR3nt: TGTGCCAGCAGCCCCCCGACAAGGATGAACACTGAAGCTTTCTTT

v_gene: TRBV29-1
d_gene: .
j_gene: TRBJ2-7
abundance: few
len: 13
CDR3aa: CSVVGQGGYEQYF
CDR3nt: TGCAGCGTTGTCGGGCAGGGTGGCTACGAGCAGTACTTC

v_gene: TRBV27
d_gene: TRBD2
j_gene: TRBJ2-7
abundance: .
len: 15
CDR3aa: CASRPRLAGNYEQYF
CDR3nt: TGTGCCAGCAGGCCTCGACTAGCGGGGAACTACGAGCAGTACTTC

v_gene: TRBV4-1
d_gene: .
j_gene: TRBJ1-1
abundance: few
len: 17
CDR3aa: CASSQDSSGPRNTEAFF
CDR3nt: TGCGCCAGCAGCCAAGATTCTTCCGGACCCCGGAACACTGAAGCTTTCTTT

v_gene: TRBV10-3
d_gene: TRBD2
j_gene: TRBJ2-5
abundance: few
len: 13
CDR3aa: CAISTGTRETQYF
CDR3nt: TGTGCCATCAGCACCGGGACTAGAGAGACCCAGTACTTC

v_gene: TRBV5-1
d_gene: .
j_gene: TRBJ1-6
abundance: few
len: 14
CDR3aa: CASSLEGLRTPLHF
CDR3nt: TGCGCCAGCAGCTTGGAGGGGTTGCGCACACCCCTCCACTTT

v_gene: TRBV24-1
d_gene: .
j_gene: TRBJ2-2
abundance: few
len: 16
CDR3aa: CATSHPSPEWTGELFF
CDR3nt: TGTGCCACCAGTCACCCGAGCCCTGAATGGACCGGGGAGCTGTTTTTT

v_gene: TRBV5-1
d_gene: TRBD2
j_gene: TRBJ2-1
abundance: few
len: 16
CDR3aa: CASSPEAGTSGRAQFF
CDR3nt: TGCGCCAGCAGTCCTGAAGCCGGGACTAGCGGAAGGGCGCAGTTCTTC

v_gene: TRBV6-5
d_gene: .
j_gene: TRBJ2-5
abundance: .
len: 14
CDR3aa: CASSYGAYQETQYF
CDR3nt: TGTGCCAGCAGTTATGGCGCCTACCAAGAGACCCAGTACTTC

v_gene: TRBV12-3/TRBV12-4
d_gene: .
j_gene: TRBJ1-1
abundance: few
len: 12
CDR3aa: CASMGWGTEAFF
CDR3nt: TGTGCCAGCATGGGGTGGGGCACTGAAGCTTTCTTT

v_gene: TRBV9
d_gene: TRBD2
j_gene: TRBJ2-3
abundance: few
len: 16
CDR3aa: CASSGSGGHGTDTQYF
CDR3nt: TGTGCCAGCAGCGGTAGCGGGGGCCATGGGACAGATACGCAGTATTTT

v_gene: TRBV4-1
d_gene: .
j_gene: TRBJ1-4
abundance: .
len: 17
CDR3aa: CASSQGGGRATNEKLFF
CDR3nt: TGCGCCAGCAGCCAAGGAGGGGGAAGGGCAACTAATGAAAAACTGTTTTTT

v_gene: TRBV7-9
d_gene: TRBD2
j_gene: TRBJ2-7
abundance: few
len: 15
CDR3aa: CASSKGTSGTYEQYF
CDR3nt: TGTGCCAGCAGCAAAGGGACTAGCGGGACCTACGAGCAGTACTTC

v_gene: TRBV10-3
d_gene: .
j_gene: TRBJ1-5
abundance: .
len: 15
CDR3aa: CAISEGGFGTQPQHF
CDR3nt: TGTGCCATCAGTGAAGGGGGATTCGGGACTCAGCCCCAGCATTTT

v_gene: TRBV20-1
d_gene: TRBD2
j_gene: TRBJ2-3
abundance: .
len: 14
CDR3aa: CRVFPAGGLDTQYF
CDR3nt: TGCAGGGTTTTCCCCGCGGGAGGACTAGATACGCAGTATTTT

v_gene: TRBV5-1
d_gene: .
j_gene: TRBJ2-1
abundance: .
len: 14
CDR3aa: CASTKDHSYNEQFF
CDR3nt: TGCGCCAGCACCAAGGACCACTCCTACAATGAGCAGTTCTTC

v_gene: TRBV20-1
d_gene: .
j_gene: TRBJ2-3
abundance: once
len: 17
CDR3aa: CSVGALARPGATDTQYF
CDR3nt: TGCAGTGTGGGGGCGCTGGCTAGACCGGGGGCCACAGATACGCAGTATTTT

v_gene: TRBV29-1
d_gene: .
j_gene: TRBJ2-3
abundance: .
len: 12
CDR3aa: CSAGRAGDTQYF
CDR3nt: TGCAGCGCTGGACGAGCCGGAGATACGCAGTATTTT

v_gene: TRBV5-1
d_gene: TRBD1
j_gene: TRBJ2-3
abundance: .
len: 14
CDR3aa: CASSQVDRPDTQYF
CDR3nt: TGCGCCAGCAGCCAGGTGGACAGGCCAGATACGCAGTATTTT

v_gene: TRBV25-1
d_gene: TRBD2
j_gene: TRBJ2-1
abundance: .
len: 15
CDR3aa: CASSDWDGRGLEQFF
CDR3nt: TGTGCCAGCAGTGATTGGGACGGGAGGGGACTTGAGCAGTTCTTC

v_gene: TRBV12-3/TRBV12-4
d_gene: .
j_gene: TRBJ2-2
abundance: few
len: 15
CDR3aa: CASSFWATNTGELFF
CDR3nt: TGTGCCAGCAGTTTTTGGGCCACGAACACCGGGGAGCTGTTTTTT

v_gene: TRBV29-1
d_gene: .
j_gene: TRBJ2-6
abundance: few
len: 15
CDR3aa: CSVKGTIPGANVLTF
CDR3nt: TGCAGCGTAAAAGGGACAATCCCTGGGGCCAACGTCCTGACTTTC

v_gene: TRBV10-3
d_gene: .
j_gene: TRBJ2-7
abundance: few
len: 15
CDR3aa: CAISEEWQVAYEQYF
CDR3nt: TGTGCCATCAGTGAGGAGTGGCAGGTAGCCTACGAGCAGTACTTC

v_gene: TRBV6-5
d_gene: .
j_gene: TRBJ1-1
abundance: few
len: 14
CDR3aa: CASSYARGVPEAFF
CDR3nt: TGTGCCAGCAGTTACGCCAGGGGCGTACCTGAAGCTTTCTTT

v_gene: TRBV20-1
d_gene: TRBD2
j_gene: TRBJ2-5
abundance: few
len: 13
CDR3aa: CSAAGLVQETQYF
CDR3nt: TGCAGTGCTGCTGGACTAGTCCAAGAGACCCAGTACTTC

v_gene: TRBV12-3/TRBV12-4
d_gene: TRBD1
j_gene: TRBJ2-1
abundance: .
len: 13
CDR3aa: CACRDRGVDEQFF
CDR3nt: TGTGCCTGCCGGGACAGGGGTGTCGATGAGCAGTTCTTC

v_gene: TRBV7-9
d_gene: .
j_gene: TRBJ2-1
abundance: few
len: 17
CDR3aa: CASSPRGRQGNGNEQFF
CDR3nt: TGTGCCAGCAGCCCCCGCGGGCGGCAGGGTAATGGGAATGAGCAGTTCTTC

v_gene: TRBV12-3/TRBV12-4
d_gene: .
j_gene: TRBJ1-6
abundance: .
len: 14
CDR3aa: CASSFFQGGSPLHF
CDR3nt: TGTGCCAGCAGTTTTTTCCAGGGAGGCTCACCCCTCCACTTT

v_gene: TRBV7-2
d_gene: .
j_gene: TRBJ1-1
abundance: few
len: 14
CDR3aa: CASSLEPRGTEAFF
CDR3nt: TGTGCCAGCAGCTTAGAGCCCCGGGGCACTGAAGCTTTCTTT

v_gene: TRBV6-2/TRBV6-3
d_gene: TRBD2
j_gene: TRBJ2-7
abundance: .
len: 22
CDR3aa: CASSPPDTKRGLADRGFYEQYF
CDR3nt: TGTGCCAGCAGTCCTCCCGACACAAAACGGGGACTAGCGGATCGGGGGTTTTACGAGCAGTACTTC

v_gene: TRBV2
d_gene: .
j_gene: TRBJ2-5
abundance: few
len: 14
CDR3aa: CASSESPYQETQYF
CDR3nt: TGTGCCAGCAGTGAGTCCCCTTACCAAGAGACCCAGTACTTC

v_gene: TRBV27
d_gene: .
j_gene: TRBJ2-7
abundance: once
len: 16
CDR3aa: CASSFLQETASYEQYF
CDR3nt: TGTGCCAGCAGTTTTCTCCAAGAAACGGCGTCCTACGAGCAGTACTTC

v_gene: TRBV9
d_gene: .
j_gene: TRBJ2-7
abundance: few
len: 15
CDR3aa: CASSVGSGRMDEQYF
CDR3nt: TGTGCCAGCAGCGTAGGCAGTGGTCGGATGGACGAGCAGTACTTC

v_gene: TRBV5-1
d_gene: TRBD2
j_gene: TRBJ2-1
abundance: few
len: 17
CDR3aa: CASSVSGGVLAYNEQFF
CDR3nt: TGCGCCAGCAGCGTTAGCGGGGGGGTCCTCGCCTACAATGAGCAGTTCTTC

v_gene: TRBV6-1
d_gene: .
j_gene: TRBJ2-1
abundance: .
len: 15
CDR3aa: CASRLTVSSLNEQFF
CDR3nt: TGTGCCAGCAGATTGACAGTTTCGTCTCTCAATGAGCAGTTCTTC

v_gene: TRBV5-1
d_gene: TRBD1
j_gene: TRBJ1-1
abundance: .
len: 13
CDR3aa: CASRYRGDTEAFF
CDR3nt: TGCGCCAGCAGGTACAGGGGTGACACTGAAGCTTTCTTT

v_gene: TRBV12-3/TRBV12-4
d_gene: TRBD1
j_gene: TRBJ1-4
abundance: few
len: 15
CDR3aa: CASSFRGLANEKLFF
CDR3nt: TGTGCCAGCAGTTTCAGGGGGCTTGCTAATGAAAAACTGTTTTTT

v_gene: TRBV19
d_gene: .
j_gene: TRBJ1-5
abundance: few
len: 13
CDR3aa: CASSGRGNQPQHF
CDR3nt: TGTGCCAGTAGCGGGAGGGGCAATCAGCCCCAGCATTTT

v_gene: TRBV5-1
d_gene: TRBD2
j_gene: TRBJ2-1
abundance: few
len: 16
CDR3aa: CASSLGLAGPGNEQFF
CDR3nt: TGCGCCAGCAGCTTGGGGCTAGCGGGGCCAGGGAATGAGCAGTTCTTC

v_gene: TRBV5-8
d_gene: TRBD1
j_gene: TRBJ2-1
abundance: .
len: 14
CDR3aa: CASRGGQGFNEQFF
CDR3nt: TGTGCCAGCAGGGGGGGACAGGGGTTCAATGAGCAGTTCTTC

v_gene: TRBV20-1
d_gene: TRBD2
j_gene: TRBJ2-5
abundance: .
len: 16
CDR3aa: CSAPGGEGSALETQYF
CDR3nt: TGCAGTGCCCCGGGGGGGGAGGGCTCTGCGTTAGAGACCCAGTACTTC

v_gene: TRBV20-1
d_gene: .
j_gene: TRBJ2-1
abundance: many
len: 11
CDR3aa: CSASPLLGPFF
CDR3nt: TGCAGTGCTAGCCCCCTACTAGGGCCGTTCTTC

v_gene: TRBV7-9
d_gene: TRBD2
j_gene: TRBJ2-1
abundance: .
len: 15
CDR3aa: CASSLSGLAQNEQFF
CDR3nt: TGTGCCAGCAGCTTATCGGGACTAGCCCAGAATGAGCAGTTCTTC

v_gene: TRBV15
d_gene: .
j_gene: TRBJ2-3
abundance: .
len: 16
CDR3aa: CATSRGPLAITDTQYF
CDR3nt: TGTGCCACCAGCAGAGGCCCCCTAGCAATTACAGATACGCAGTATTTT

v_gene: TRBV7-8
d_gene: .
j_gene: TRBJ2-2
abundance: .
len: 14
CDR3aa: CASSLQGFTGELFF
CDR3nt: TGTGCCAGCAGCTTACAGGGATTCACCGGGGAGCTGTTTTTT

v_gene: TRBV10-3
d_gene: .
j_gene: TRBJ1-5
abundance: .
len: 13
CDR3aa: CAIRRDANQPQHF
CDR3nt: TGTGCCATCCGCCGGGATGCGAATCAGCCCCAGCATTTT

v_gene: TRBV24-1
d_gene: TRBD2
j_gene: TRBJ2-3
abundance: .
len: 16
CDR3aa: CATSEGLAGVTDTQYF
CDR3nt: TGTGCCACCAGTGAGGGACTAGCGGGGGTCACAGATACGCAGTATTTT

v_gene: TRBV10-3
d_gene: TRBD1
j_gene: TRBJ1-2
abundance: few
len: 16
CDR3aa: CAISAPGTGKGYGYTF
CDR3nt: TGTGCCATCAGTGCCCCTGGGACAGGGAAAGGATATGGCTACACCTTC